This entry concerns a single T cell receptor beta chain. Its cognate antigen is unknown. These data belong to a study of cytomegalovirus exposure and HLA in healthy donors. The ends lost 7 bases at V and 4 bases at J; junction bases unmatched: 6. Germline loops: CDR1 GTSNPN, CDR2 SVGIG (reference sequence). CDR3 size: 14 residues. The PCR ran on 60 Vbeta and 13 Jbeta primers. The table came from immunoSEQ multiplex PCR; TCRdb's copy has only in-frame clones and leaves some out. The sample includes about 150,000 clones, around 86% of them seen just once. Study results and caveats: A later analysis showed HLA-associated TCR beta chains outstripping equally common others in clonal expansion.

The specimen was PBMCs. The rearrangement uses TRBV30 and TRBJ1-6, with TRBD1 identical over 8 bases. This receptor was identified in a woman in her fifties or sixties in good health and CMV-seropositive. Written as DNA, the CDR3 is TGTGCCTACGGGACAGGACCTTATAATTCACCCCTCCACTTT. Its protein product is CAYGTGPYNSPLHF.